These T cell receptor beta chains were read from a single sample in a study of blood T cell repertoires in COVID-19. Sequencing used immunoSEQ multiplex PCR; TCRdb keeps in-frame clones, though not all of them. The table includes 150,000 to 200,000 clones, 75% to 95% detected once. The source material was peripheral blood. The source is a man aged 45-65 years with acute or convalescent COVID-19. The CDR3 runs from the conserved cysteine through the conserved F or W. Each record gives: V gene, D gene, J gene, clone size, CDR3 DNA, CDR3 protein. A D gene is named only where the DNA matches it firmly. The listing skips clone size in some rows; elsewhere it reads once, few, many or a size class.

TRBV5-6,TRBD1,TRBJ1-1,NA,TGTGCCAGCAGCCAGGGGGCCCTACCGTGGGGACAGGGGGCCGCTGAAGCTTTCTTT,CASSQGALPWGQGAAEAFF
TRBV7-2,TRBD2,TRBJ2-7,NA,TGTGCCAGCAGCTTAGCCCCGACCGGTAGCGGGCAGTCCTACGAGCAGTACTTC,CASSLAPTGSGQSYEQYF
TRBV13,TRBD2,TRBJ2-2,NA,TGTGCCAGCAGCTCACCGGGACTACCTAACACCGGGGAGCTGTTTTTT,CASSSPGLPNTGELFF
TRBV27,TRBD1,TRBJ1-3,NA,TGTGCCAGCAGTTTATCTGGACAGGCCGACTCTGGAAACACCATATATTTT,CASSLSGQADSGNTIYF
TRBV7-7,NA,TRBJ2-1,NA,TGTGCCAGCAGCTTACAAGCGGATGTCAATGAGCAGTTCTTC,CASSLQADVNEQFF
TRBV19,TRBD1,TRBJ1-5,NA,TGTGCCAGTAGTATAGGTGGGACAGGGGCCAGGCCCCAGCATTTT,CASSIGGTGARPQHF
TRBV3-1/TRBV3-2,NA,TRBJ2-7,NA,TGTGCCAGCAGCCAAGGCCCGGGAGTAGGCTACGAGCAGTACTTC,CASSQGPGVGYEQYF
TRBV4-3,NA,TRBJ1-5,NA,TGCGCCAGAATAAACAATCAGCCCCAGCATTTT,CARINNQPQHF
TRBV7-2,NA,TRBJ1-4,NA,TGTGCCAGCAGGTCCGGGGCAACTAATGAAAAACTGTTTTTT,CASRSGATNEKLFF
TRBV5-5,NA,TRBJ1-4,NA,TGTGCCAGCAGTCAATCCTCCGGGATAAGGGATGGGGTTGAAAAACTGTTTTTT,CASSQSSGIRDGVEKLFF
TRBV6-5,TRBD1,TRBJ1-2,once,TGTGCCAGCAGCAAAACAGGGGGCGTCTATGGCTACACCTTC,CASSKTGGVYGYTF
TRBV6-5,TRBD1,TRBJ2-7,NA,TGTGCCAGCAGCTCCGGGACAGGGTACGAGCAGTACTTC,CASSSGTGYEQYF
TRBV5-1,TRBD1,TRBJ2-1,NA,TGCGCCAGCAATCTACAGGGGGCCTCCTACAATGAGCAGTTCTTC,CASNLQGASYNEQFF
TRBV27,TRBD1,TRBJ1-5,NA,TGTGCCAGCAGTTTAGGACAGGGCGGTCAGCCCCAGCATTTT,CASSLGQGGQPQHF
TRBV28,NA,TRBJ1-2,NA,TGTGCCAGCAGTTCAGCTTCAGGGTGGGCCCAGACCGACGGAAACTATGGCTACACCTTC,CASSSASGWAQTDGNYGYTF
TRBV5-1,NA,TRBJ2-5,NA,TGCGCCAGCAGCATAGCGAGGAATCGCGGAGAGACCCAGTACTTC,CASSIARNRGETQYF
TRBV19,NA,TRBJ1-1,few,TGTGCCAGTAGTATATCCAGGCTCACTGAAGCTTTCTTT,CASSISRLTEAFF
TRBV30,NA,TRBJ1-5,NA,TGTGCCTGGAGTGGGCAGGGTGGGCAGCCCCAGCATTTT,CAWSGQGGQPQHF
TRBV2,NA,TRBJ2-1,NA,TGTGCCAGCAGTGTAGGACAGTACAATGAGCAGTTCTTC,CASSVGQYNEQFF
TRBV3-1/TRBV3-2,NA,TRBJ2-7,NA,TGTGCCACCCCACCCGACAGGTCGAAATACGAGCAGTACTTC,CATPPDRSKYEQYF
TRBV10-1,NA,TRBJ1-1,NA,TGCGCCAGCAGCCTGGACAGAGCGAACACTGAAGCTTTCTTT,CASSLDRANTEAFF
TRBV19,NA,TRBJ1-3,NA,TGTGCCAGTAGCCGGGACTCTGGAAACACCATATATTTT,CASSRDSGNTIYF
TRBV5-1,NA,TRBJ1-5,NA,TGCGCCAGCAGCTTGGATATAGGGAGTAATCAGCCCCAGCATTTT,CASSLDIGSNQPQHF
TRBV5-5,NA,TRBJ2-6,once,TGTGCCAGCAGCTCGTCAGGGGTGGCTGGGGCCAACGTCCTGACTTTC,CASSSSGVAGANVLTF
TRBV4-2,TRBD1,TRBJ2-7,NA,TGTGCCAGCAGCCAGAGTATGGGACAGTCCTACGAGCAGTACTTC,CASSQSMGQSYEQYF
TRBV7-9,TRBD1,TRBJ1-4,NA,TGTGCCAGCAGCCATCGGGGACAGAATGAAAAACTGTTTTTT,CASSHRGQNEKLFF
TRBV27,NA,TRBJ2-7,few,TGTGCCAGCAGTTTGGGCCAGGGCGGCAAGCAGTACTTC,CASSLGQGGKQYF
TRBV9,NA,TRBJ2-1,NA,TGTGCCAGCAGCCTAACGGGGGTAACCTACAATGAGCAGTTCTTC,CASSLTGVTYNEQFF
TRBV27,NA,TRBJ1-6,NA,TGTGCCAGCAGCAACAGCGGGAATTCACCCCTCCACTTT,CASSNSGNSPLHF
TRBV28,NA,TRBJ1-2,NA,TGTGCCAGCGGATCGGGTGACTATGGCTACACCTTC,CASGSGDYGYTF
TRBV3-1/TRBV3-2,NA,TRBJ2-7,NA,TGTGCCAGCAGCCAAGCGGGGGCGGGGGCTGAGCAGTACTTC,CASSQAGAGAEQYF
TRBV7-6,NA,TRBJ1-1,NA,TGTGCCAGCAGCTCCGGGGTTTCCTTGGCGGGCACTGAAGCTTTCTTT,CASSSGVSLAGTEAFF
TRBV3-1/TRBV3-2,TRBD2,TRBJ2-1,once,TGTGCCAGCAGCCAAGGCGGCGGGAGGGTAATCGGTGAGCAGTTCTTC,CASSQGGGRVIGEQFF
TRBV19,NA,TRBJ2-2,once,TGTGCCAGTAGTATAGCGGGGACCGGGGAGCTGTTTTTT,CASSIAGTGELFF
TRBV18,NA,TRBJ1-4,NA,TGTGCCAGCTCACCGGGCCGGAATGAAAAACTGTTTTTT,CASSPGRNEKLFF
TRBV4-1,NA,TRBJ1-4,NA,TGCGCCAGCAGCCAAGATCGTACAGGGAATAATGAAAAACTGTTTTTT,CASSQDRTGNNEKLFF
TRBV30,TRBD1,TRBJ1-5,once,TGTGCCTGGAGGGAAACAGGGGATCAGCCCCAGCATTTT,CAWRETGDQPQHF
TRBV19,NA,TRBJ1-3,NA,TGTGCCAGTAGTCGACAGCAGACTGGAAACACCATATATTTT,CASSRQQTGNTIYF
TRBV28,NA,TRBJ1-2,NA,TGTGCCAGCAGCCCCCTCGGGGGGGCTCGTGGCTACACCTTC,CASSPLGGARGYTF
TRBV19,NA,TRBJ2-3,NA,TGTGCCAGTAGTTCTGACTCCAGCGACGGCACAGATACGCAGTATTTT,CASSSDSSDGTDTQYF
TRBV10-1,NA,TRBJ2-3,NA,TGCGCCAGCATGCCCCCCGTCGGGGGAGCTTGGGATACGCAGTATTTT,CASMPPVGGAWDTQYF
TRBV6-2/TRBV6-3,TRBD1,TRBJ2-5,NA,TGTGCCAGCAGCCCGGACGGGACAGGGGGCCAAGAGACCCAGTACTTC,CASSPDGTGGQETQYF
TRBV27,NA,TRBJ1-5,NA,TGTGCCAGCAGTGGGCACAATCAGCCCCAGCATTTT,CASSGHNQPQHF
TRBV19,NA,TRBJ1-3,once,TGTGCCAGTAGTCCCGGACTGGCGGGTTCTGGAAACACCATATATTTT,CASSPGLAGSGNTIYF
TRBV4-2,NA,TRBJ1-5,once,TGTGCCAGCAGCCAAGATCTGGACAGCCGAAGGCCCCAGCATTTT,CASSQDLDSRRPQHF
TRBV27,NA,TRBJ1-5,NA,TGTGCCAGCAGTTTAACAGGGCATCAGCCCCAGCATTTT,CASSLTGHQPQHF
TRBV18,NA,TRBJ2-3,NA,TGTGCCAGCTCACCAGTGGACAGTTCCCTCGATACGCAGTATTTT,CASSPVDSSLDTQYF
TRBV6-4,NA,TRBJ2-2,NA,TGTGCCAGCAGACTTACTAGTTTCGGGGAGCTGTTTTTT,CASRLTSFGELFF
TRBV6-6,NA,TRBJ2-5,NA,TGTGCCAGCAGTCCCAATGGCTGGCTCCAAGAGACCCAGTACTTC,CASSPNGWLQETQYF
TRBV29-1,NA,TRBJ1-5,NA,TGCAGCGTTGGGGGCTACGGTCAGCCCCAGCATTTT,CSVGGYGQPQHF